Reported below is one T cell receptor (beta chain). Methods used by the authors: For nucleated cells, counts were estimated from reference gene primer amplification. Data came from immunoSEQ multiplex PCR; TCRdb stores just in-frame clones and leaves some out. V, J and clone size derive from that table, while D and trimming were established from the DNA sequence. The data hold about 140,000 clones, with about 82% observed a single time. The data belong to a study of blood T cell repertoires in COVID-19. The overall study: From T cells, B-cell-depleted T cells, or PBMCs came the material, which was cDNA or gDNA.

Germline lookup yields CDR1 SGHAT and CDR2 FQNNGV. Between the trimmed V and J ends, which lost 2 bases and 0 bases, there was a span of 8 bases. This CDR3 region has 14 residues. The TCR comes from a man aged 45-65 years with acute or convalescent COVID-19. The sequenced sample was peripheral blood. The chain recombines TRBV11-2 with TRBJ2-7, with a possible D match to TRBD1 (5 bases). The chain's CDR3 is CASSLYRSSYEQYF. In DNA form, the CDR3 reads TGTGCCAGCAGCTTATACAGGTCCTCCTACGAGCAGTACTTC.